These 15 T cell receptor beta chains came from one sample sequenced in a study of graft-versus-host responses after intestinal transplantation. Their target antigens are unknown. Method: immunoSEQ multiplex PCR; TCRdb's copy keeps in-frame clones and lacks some. The sample contains 90,000 to 120,000 clones, roughly 90% of which appear only once. This specimen was unstimulated CD4+ T cells sorted from spleen or lymph node cells, taken before transplant. The source of these receptors is a human donor who was the organ donor for an intestinal transplant.

The chain employs TRBV4-2 and TRBJ2-5; TRBD2 aligns across 14 bases. The CDR3 totals 18 residues. Trimming at V came to 4 bases and at J to 2 bases, leaving 9 bases not matched to a gene. The V gene's germline CDR1 is LGHNA and CDR2 YNFKEQ. Here the CDR3 reads CASSPGTSGGRRQETQYF. The CDR3 bases are TGTGCCAGCAGCCCCGGGACTAGCGGGGGCCGTCGTCAAGAGACCCAGTACTTC.

This rearrangement joins TRBV19 to TRBJ2-2, with no clear D. CDR3 length equals 16 residues. V was trimmed by 7 bases and J by 0 bases, leaving 15 bases between them. Germline CDR1 is LNHDA and CDR2 is SQIVND (reference sequence). CDR3 sequence: CASTRAYGSNTGELFF. The CDR3 region has the DNA TGTGCCAGTACCCGGGCCTATGGTTCGAACACCGGGGAGCTGTTTTTT.

This clone was detected once. This chain uses TRBV5-1 with TRBJ1-5; D gene ambiguous. In germline, CDR1 is SGHRS, CDR2 YFSETQ. The CDR3 sequence is 15 residues long. V lost 0 bases and J lost 1, with 8 bases in between. CDR3 protein: CASSLGFSSNQPQHF. CDR3 DNA sequence: TGCGCCAGCAGCTTGGGGTTCTCGAGCAATCAGCCCCAGCATTTT.

The rearrangement joins TRBV5-1 to TRBJ2-1, with 7 bases identical to TRBD2. After removal of 2 bases from V and 5 bases from J, the junction contained 4 bases not matched to a gene. The CDR3 is made up of 14 amino acids. Germline CDR1 is SGHRS and CDR2 is YFSETQ. The DNA for the CDR3 is TGCGCCAGCAGCTTCCCAGGGACTAACAATGAGCAGTTCTTC. It specifies CASSFPGTNNEQFF.

The genes are TRBV19 and TRBJ1-3, with D perhaps matching TRBD1 (5 bases). The V end lost 3 bases, the J end lost 2 bases, and 11 bases lay between the germline ends. Germline V CDR1 and CDR2: LNHDA, SQIVND (reference sequence). CDR3 length: 15 amino acids. CDR3: CASSIYGTPGNTIYF. In DNA form, the CDR3 reads TGTGCCAGTAGTATCTATGGGACCCCTGGAAACACCATATATTTT.

The J gene is TRBJ2-7, the V gene TRBV2; D perhaps matches TRBD1 (6 bases). The germline gives CDR1 SNHLY, CDR2 FYNNEI. V lost 7 bases to trimming and J lost 2 bases, with 15 bases between them. CDR3 length: 14 residues. DNA for the CDR3: TGTGCCAGCATAGGCCGGGACATGACCTACGAGCAGTACTTC. Translating it yields CASIGRDMTYEQYF.

The chain combines TRBV5-1 with TRBJ2-2; possible D gene TRBD2, 5 bases. Germline loops: CDR1 SGHRS, CDR2 YFSETQ. The CDR3 length is 16 residues. Trimming left V 0 bases short and J 3 bases short, with 12 bases between. The CDR3 loop is CASSLGWSRDTGELFF. The CDR3 region has the DNA TGCGCCAGCAGCTTGGGTTGGTCGAGGGACACCGGGGAGCTGTTTTTT.

The rearrangement links TRBV7-2 to TRBJ2-7; 8 positions match TRBD2. The germline gives CDR1 SGHTA, CDR2 FQGNSA. V was pared by 6 bases and J by 4 bases, with 5 bases of the junction left unmatched. The CDR3 contains 13 residues. CDR3 DNA sequence: TGTGCCAGCAGTCCCGGGGGGGGGTACGAGCAGTACTTC. It is translated as CASSPGGGYEQYF. The variable domain in full, with the rest retrieved from reference TRBV7-2 and TRBJ2-7, is GAGVSQSPSNKVTEKGKDVELRCDPISGHTALYWYRQSLGQGLEFLIYFQGNSAPDKSGLPSDRFSAERTGGSVSTLTIQRTQQEDSAVYLCASSPGGGYEQYFGPGTRLTVT.

The V call is TRBV2, the J call TRBJ2-1; D gene uncertain. Germline lookup yields CDR1 SNHLY and CDR2 FYNNEI. There are 15 residues in the CDR3. The V and J ends lost 1 base and 8 bases respectively, with 15 bases between them. The CDR3 DNA is TGTGCCAGCAGTGAAGAGTACCCCCTAGAAGATGAGCAGTTCTTC. Its protein product is CASSEEYPLEDEQFF. The complete variable domain, with remaining parts taken from reference TRBV2 and TRBJ2-1, reads EPEVTQTPSHQVTQMGQEVILRCVPISNHLYFYWYRQILGQKVEFLVSFYNNEISEKSEIFDDQFSVERPDGSNFTLKIRSTKLEDSAMYFCASSEEYPLEDEQFFGPGTRLTVL.

The chain couples TRBV10-3 to TRBJ1-2; D may be TRBD1 (6 bases). The CDR3 runs to 13 residues. Germline lookup yields CDR1 ENHRY and CDR2 SYGVKD. Trimming took 6 bases from V and 5 from J, leaving 13 bases between them. In DNA form, the CDR3 reads TGTGCCATCAGGACCAACAGGGAGTATGGCTACACCTTC. It encodes CAIRTNREYGYTF.

The J gene is TRBJ1-2, the V gene TRBV21-1; the D call in the table, TRBD1, was not verified against the DNA. TRBV21-1 is a pseudogene segment. CDR3 length equals 12 residues. As DNA, the CDR3 is TGTGCCAGCAATCCGGGACAAGTGGCCGACACCTTC. It translates to CASNPGQVADTF.

Of note for this clone: Other nucleotide sequences in the sample specify the same CDR3. J is TRBJ1-1 and V is TRBV28; 12 positions match TRBD1. V lost 7 bases and J lost 4; bases outside the gene matches: 10. There are 16 residues in the CDR3. Germline CDR1 is MDHEN and CDR2 is SYDVKM. The CDR3 sequence: CASTLGTGGWSTEAFF. The CDR3 DNA reads TGTGCCAGCACTCTCGGGACAGGGGGCTGGAGCACTGAAGCTTTCTTT.

The chain has TRBV5-5 and TRBJ2-5; 7 positions match TRBD1. The J call may be faulty, since TRBJ2-7 better matches the DNA end. Germline V CDR1 and CDR2: SGHKS, YYEKEE (reference sequence). The CDR3 sequence is 15 residues long. CDR3 nucleotide sequence: TGTGCCAGCAGCTTTCCCTCCCGAGGGGGCGGCGAGCAGTACTTC. Encoded protein: CASSFPSRGGGEQYF.

The V call is TRBV18, the J call TRBJ2-1, with 9 bases that match TRBD2. With V trimmed by 0 bases and J by 14 bases, 14 bases remained unmatched. CDR1 is KGHSH, CDR2 LQKENI, per germline. The CDR3 length is 16 residues. Here the CDR3 reads CASSPPSRGRELCEFF. CDR3 DNA: TGTGCCAGCTCACCACCCTCTCGCGGGAGGGAACTTTGTGAGTTCTTC.

This clone has just a few counts. The chain links TRBV6-4 to TRBJ2-2; the match to TRBD1 covers 12 bases. Germline lookup yields CDR1 MRHNA and CDR2 SNTAGT. V lost 4 bases and J lost 7; bases outside the gene matches: 4. The CDR3 is made up of 15 amino acids. Here the CDR3 DNA reads TGTGCCAGCAGTGCCGGGACAGGGGGCTACGGGGAGCTGTTTTTT. Its protein product is CASSAGTGGYGELFF.